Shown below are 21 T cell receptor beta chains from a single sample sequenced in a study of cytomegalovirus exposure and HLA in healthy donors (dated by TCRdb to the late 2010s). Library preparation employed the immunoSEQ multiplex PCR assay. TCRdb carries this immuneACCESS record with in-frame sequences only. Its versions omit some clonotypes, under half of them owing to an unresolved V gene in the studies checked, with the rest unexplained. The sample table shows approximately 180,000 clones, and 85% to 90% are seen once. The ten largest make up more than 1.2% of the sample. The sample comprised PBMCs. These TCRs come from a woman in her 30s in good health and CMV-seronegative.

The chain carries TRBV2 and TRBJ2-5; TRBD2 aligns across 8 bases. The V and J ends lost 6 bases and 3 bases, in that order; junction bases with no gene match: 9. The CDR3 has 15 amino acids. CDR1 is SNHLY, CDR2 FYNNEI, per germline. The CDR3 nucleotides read TGTGCCAGCAGAGTACTGCCGGGACTAGAAGAGACCCAGTACTTC. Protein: CASRVLPGLEETQYF.

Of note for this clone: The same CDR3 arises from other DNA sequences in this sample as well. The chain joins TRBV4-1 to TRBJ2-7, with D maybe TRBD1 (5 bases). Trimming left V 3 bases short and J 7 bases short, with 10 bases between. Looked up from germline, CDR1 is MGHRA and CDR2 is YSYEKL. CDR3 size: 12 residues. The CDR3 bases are TGCGCCAGCAGCCAGGGGTCAGGGGAGCAGTACTTC. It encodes CASSQGSGEQYF.

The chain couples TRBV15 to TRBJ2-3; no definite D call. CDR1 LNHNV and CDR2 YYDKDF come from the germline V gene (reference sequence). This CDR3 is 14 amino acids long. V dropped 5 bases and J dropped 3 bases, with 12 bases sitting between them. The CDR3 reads CATSGEDGTDTQYF. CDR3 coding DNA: TGTGCCACCAGCGGCGAGGATGGGACAGATACGCAGTATTTT.

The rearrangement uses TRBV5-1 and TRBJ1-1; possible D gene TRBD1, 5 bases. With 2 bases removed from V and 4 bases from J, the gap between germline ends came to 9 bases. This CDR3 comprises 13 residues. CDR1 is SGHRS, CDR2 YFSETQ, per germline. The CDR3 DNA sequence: TGCGCCAGCAGCTTCGGGGGGATCACTGAAGCTTTCTTT. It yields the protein CASSFGGITEAFF.

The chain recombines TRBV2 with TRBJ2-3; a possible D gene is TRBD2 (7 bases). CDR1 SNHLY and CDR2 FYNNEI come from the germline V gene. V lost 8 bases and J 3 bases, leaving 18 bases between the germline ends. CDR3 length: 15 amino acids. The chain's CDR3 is CASPKRGRETDTQYF. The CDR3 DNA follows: TGTGCCAGCCCGAAAAGGGGGAGGGAGACAGATACGCAGTATTTT.

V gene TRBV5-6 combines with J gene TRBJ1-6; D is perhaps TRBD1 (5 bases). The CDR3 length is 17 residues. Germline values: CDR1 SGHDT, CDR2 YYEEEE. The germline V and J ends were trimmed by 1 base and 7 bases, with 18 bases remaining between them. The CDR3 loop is CASSLKGVPPRNSPLHF. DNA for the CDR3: TGTGCCAGCAGCTTGAAAGGGGTCCCACCACGAAATTCACCCCTCCACTTT. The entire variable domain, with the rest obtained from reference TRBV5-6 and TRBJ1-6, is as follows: DAGVTQSPTHLIKTRGQQVTLRCSPKSGHDTVSWYQQALGQGPQFIFQYYEEEERQRGNFPDRFSGHQFPNYSSELNVNALLLGDSALYLCASSLKGVPPRNSPLHFGNGTRLTVT.

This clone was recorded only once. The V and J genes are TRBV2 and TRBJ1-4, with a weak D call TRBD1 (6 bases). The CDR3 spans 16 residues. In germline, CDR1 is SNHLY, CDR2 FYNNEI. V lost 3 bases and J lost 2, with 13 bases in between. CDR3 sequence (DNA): TGTGCCAGCAGTGAGCAGGGGATTTCTACTAATGAAAAACTGTTTTTT. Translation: CASSEQGISTNEKLFF.

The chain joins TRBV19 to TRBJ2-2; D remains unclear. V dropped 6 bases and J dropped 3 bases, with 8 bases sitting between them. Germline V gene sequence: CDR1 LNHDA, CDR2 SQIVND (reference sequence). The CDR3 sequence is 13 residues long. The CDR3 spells CASSTRYTGELFF. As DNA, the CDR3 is TGTGCCAGTAGCACCCGGTACACCGGGGAGCTGTTTTTT.

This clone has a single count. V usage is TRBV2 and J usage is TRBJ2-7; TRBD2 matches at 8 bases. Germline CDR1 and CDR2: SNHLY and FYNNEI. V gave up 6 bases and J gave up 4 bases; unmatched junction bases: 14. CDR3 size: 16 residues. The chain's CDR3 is CASSDPTGGDFYEQYF. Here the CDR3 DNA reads TGTGCCAGCAGCGACCCAACGGGGGGGGACTTTTACGAGCAGTACTTC.

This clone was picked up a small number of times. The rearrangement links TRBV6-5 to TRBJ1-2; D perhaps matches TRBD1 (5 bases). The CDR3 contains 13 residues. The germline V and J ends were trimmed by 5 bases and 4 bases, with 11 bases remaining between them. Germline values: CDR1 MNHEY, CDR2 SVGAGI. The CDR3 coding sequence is TGTGCCAGCAGTCTGACAGAAGCCTATGGCTACACCTTC. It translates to CASSLTEAYGYTF.

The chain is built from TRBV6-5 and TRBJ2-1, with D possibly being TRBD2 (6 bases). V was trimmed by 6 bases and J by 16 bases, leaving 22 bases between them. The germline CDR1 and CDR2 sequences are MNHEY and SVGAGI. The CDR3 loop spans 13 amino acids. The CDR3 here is CASSEKGGALLFF. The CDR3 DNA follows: TGTGCCAGCAGCGAGAAGGGAGGCGCACTCCTATTCTTC.

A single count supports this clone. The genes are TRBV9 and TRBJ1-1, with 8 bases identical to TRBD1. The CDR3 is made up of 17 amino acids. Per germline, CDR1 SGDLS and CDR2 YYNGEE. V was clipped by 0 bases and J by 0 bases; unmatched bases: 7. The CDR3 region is CASSVDPPGGMNTEAFF. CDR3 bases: TGTGCCAGCAGCGTAGACCCCCCAGGGGGCATGAACACTGAAGCTTTCTTT.

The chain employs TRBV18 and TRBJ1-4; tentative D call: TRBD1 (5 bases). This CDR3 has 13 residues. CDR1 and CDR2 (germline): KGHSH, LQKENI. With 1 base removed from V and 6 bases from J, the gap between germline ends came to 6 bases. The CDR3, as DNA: TGTGCCAGCTCACCACGGGGGGATGAAAAACTGTTTTTT. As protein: CASSPRGDEKLFF.

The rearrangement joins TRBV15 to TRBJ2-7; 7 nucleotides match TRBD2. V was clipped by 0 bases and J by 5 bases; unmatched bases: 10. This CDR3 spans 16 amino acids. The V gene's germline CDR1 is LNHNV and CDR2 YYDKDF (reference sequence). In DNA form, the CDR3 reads TGTGCCACCAGCAGAGATCTGTCGGCTAGCGGTCACGAGCAGTACTTC. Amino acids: CATSRDLSASGHEQYF. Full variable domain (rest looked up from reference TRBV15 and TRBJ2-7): DAMVIQNPRYQVTQFGKPVTLSCSQTLNHNVMYWYQQKSSQAPKLLFHYYDKDFNNEADTPDNFQSRRPNTSFCFLDIRSPGLGDTAMYLCATSRDLSASGHEQYFGPGTRLTVT.

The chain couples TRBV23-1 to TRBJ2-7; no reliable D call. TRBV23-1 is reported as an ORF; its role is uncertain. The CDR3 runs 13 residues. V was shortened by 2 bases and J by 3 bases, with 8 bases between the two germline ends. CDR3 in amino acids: CASSQRTFYEQYF. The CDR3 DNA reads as TGCGCCAGCAGTCAAAGAACTTTCTACGAGCAGTACTTC.

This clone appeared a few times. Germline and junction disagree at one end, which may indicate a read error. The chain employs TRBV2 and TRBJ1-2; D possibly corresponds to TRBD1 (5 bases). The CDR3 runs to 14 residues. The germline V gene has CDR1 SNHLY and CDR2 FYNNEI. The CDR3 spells CASREGRGPYGYTF. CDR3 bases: TGTGCCAGCAGAGAAGGGAGGGGACCCTATGGCTACACCTTC.

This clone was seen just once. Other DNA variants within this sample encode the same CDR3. The CDR3 sequence: CASSRGGQGGYGYTF. DNA of the CDR3: TGTGCCAGCAGCCGGGGGGGACAGGGGGGCTATGGCTACACCTTC. The rearrangement links TRBV6-5 to TRBJ1-2, with 11 bases that match TRBD1. This CDR3 comprises 15 residues. CDR1 is MNHEY, CDR2 SVGAGI, per germline. J gave up 4 bases and V 6 bases, and 7 bases lay outside the gene matches.

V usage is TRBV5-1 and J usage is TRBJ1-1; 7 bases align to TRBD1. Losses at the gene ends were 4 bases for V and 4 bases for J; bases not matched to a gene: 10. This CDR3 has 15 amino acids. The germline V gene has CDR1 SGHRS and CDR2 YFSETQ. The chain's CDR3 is CASSDYRGRSTEAFF. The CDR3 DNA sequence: TGCGCCAGCAGCGACTATAGGGGGCGCAGCACTGAAGCTTTCTTT.

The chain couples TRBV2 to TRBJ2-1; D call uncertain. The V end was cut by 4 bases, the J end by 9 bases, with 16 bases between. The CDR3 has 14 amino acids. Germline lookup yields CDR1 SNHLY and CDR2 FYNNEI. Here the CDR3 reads CASSVMEDWAEQFF. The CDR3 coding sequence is TGTGCCAGCAGTGTTATGGAAGATTGGGCTGAGCAGTTCTTC.

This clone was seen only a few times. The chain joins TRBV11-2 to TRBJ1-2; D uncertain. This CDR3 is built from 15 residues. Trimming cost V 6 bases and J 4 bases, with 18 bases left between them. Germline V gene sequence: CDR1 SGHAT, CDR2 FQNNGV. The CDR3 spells CASSPIGLTSYGYTF. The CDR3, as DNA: TGTGCCAGCAGTCCAATTGGACTAACTAGCTATGGCTACACCTTC. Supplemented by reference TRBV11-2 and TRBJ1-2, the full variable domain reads EAGVAQSPRYKIIEKRQSVAFWCNPISGHATLYWYQQILGQGPKLLIQFQNNGVVDDSQLPKDRFSAERLKGVDSTLKIQPAKLEDSAVYLCASSPIGLTSYGYTFGSGTRLTVV.

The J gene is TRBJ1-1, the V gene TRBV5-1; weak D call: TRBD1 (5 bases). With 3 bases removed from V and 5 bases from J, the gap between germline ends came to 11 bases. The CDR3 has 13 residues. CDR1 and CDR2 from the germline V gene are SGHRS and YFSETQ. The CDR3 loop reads CASSWGGGTEAFF. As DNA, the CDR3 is TGCGCCAGCAGCTGGGGGGGTGGGACTGAAGCTTTCTTT. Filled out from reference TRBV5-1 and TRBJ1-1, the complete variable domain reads KAGVTQTPRYLIKTRGQQVTLSCSPISGHRSVSWYQQTPGQGLQFLFEYFSETQRNKGNFPGRFSGRQFSNSRSEMNVSTLELGDSALYLCASSWGGGTEAFFGQGTRLTVV.